Following are 25 T cell receptor beta chains from one sample sequenced in a study of control samples from healthy donors and cancer patients. TCRdb keeps only in-frame clones here, not all; method: immunoSEQ multiplex PCR. This table holds about 160,000 clones, about 90% found once. Sequences were obtained from blood. The origin of the receptors is a man aged 25 to 40 in good health.

This sequence joins TRBV11-2 and TRBJ1-4; 7 bases match TRBD1. The CDR3 has 17 amino acids. Germline V gene sequence: CDR1 SGHAT, CDR2 FQNNGV. Trimming at V came to 4 bases and at J to 6 bases, leaving 14 bases not matched to a gene. CDR3 nucleotides: TGTGCCAGCAGCTCCCTACGGGGGGGGACAGTAGATGAAAAACTGTTTTTT. This gives the protein CASSSLRGGTVDEKLFF.

The gene calls are TRBV25-1 and TRBJ1-1; D not certain. The CDR3 spans 11 residues. Germline V gives CDR1 MGHDK, CDR2 SYGVNS. Trimming removed 7 bases at V and 8 bases at J, with 11 bases between. CDR3 in amino acids: CASIERREAFF. The DNA for the CDR3 is TGTGCCAGCATCGAAAGACGGGAAGCTTTCTTT.

V usage is TRBV6-8 and J usage is TRBJ1-2; D might be TRBD1 (5 bases). The CDR3 contains 14 residues. The V and J ends lost 9 bases and 1 base respectively, with 15 bases between them. CDR1 MNHGY and CDR2 SAAAGT come from the germline V gene. The CDR3 sequence: CARFGTFLNYGYTF. For the CDR3, the DNA is TGTGCCAGGTTCGGGACCTTCCTTAACTATGGCTACACCTTC.

V usage is TRBV10-3 and J usage is TRBJ1-1; a possible D gene is TRBD1 (5 bases). CDR3 length: 14 residues. Looked up from germline, CDR1 is ENHRY and CDR2 is SYGVKD. V was pared by 4 bases and J by 10 bases, with 19 bases between. The CDR3 DNA follows: TGTGCCATCAGTGCGAGGGACGGGCTCAGCGGAGCTTTCTTT. Its translation is CAISARDGLSGAFF.

V is TRBV19 and J is TRBJ2-3, with 14 bases fitting TRBD2. The germline V gene has CDR1 LNHDA and CDR2 SQIVND (reference sequence). The trim removed 9 bases at V and 5 bases at J, leaving 10 bases unmatched. The CDR3 length is 16 residues. The chain's CDR3 is CARWEPGLAGGDTQYF. CDR3 sequence (DNA): TGTGCCAGATGGGAGCCCGGACTAGCGGGGGGAGATACGCAGTATTTT.

The gene calls are TRBV7-3 and TRBJ2-5; no definite D call. The CDR3 is 13 residues long. The germline V and J ends were trimmed by 2 bases and 5 bases, with 9 bases remaining between them. The germline CDR1 and CDR2 sequences are SGHTA and FQGTGA. The CDR3, as DNA: TGTGCCAGCAGCTTACGTGAGAGGGAGACCCAGTACTTC. It yields the protein CASSLRERETQYF.

V usage is TRBV3-1 (or the pseudogene TRBV3-2) and J usage is TRBJ2-1; D call uncertain. The CDR3 runs 14 residues. CDR1 is LGHDT, CDR2 YNNKEL, per germline (reference sequence). Deletions cut 2 bases from V and 6 bases from J, with 11 bases between. CDR3 protein: CASSQYTSFNEQFF. Written as DNA, the CDR3 is TGTGCCAGCAGCCAATATACGAGTTTCAATGAGCAGTTCTTC.

The rearrangement uses TRBV16 and TRBJ1-2, with 7 bases matching TRBD1. The CDR3 covers 15 residues. The V and J ends lost 4 bases and 0 bases, in that order; junction bases with no gene match: 5. The germline CDR1 and CDR2 sequences are KGHSY and FQNENV. Here the CDR3 reads CASSPRQGSNYGYTF. DNA for the CDR3: TGTGCCAGCAGCCCCCGACAGGGATCTAACTATGGCTACACCTTC. The full variable domain, in which reference TRBV16 and TRBJ1-2 provide the parts outside the CDR3, is GEEVAQTPKHLVRGEGQKAKLYCAPIKGHSYVFWYQQVLKNEFKFLISFQNENVFDETGMPKERFSAKCLPNSPCSLEIQATKLEDSAVYFCASSPRQGSNYGYTFGSGTRLTVV.

The chain couples TRBV6-2 or TRBV6-3 to TRBJ2-5; unclear D gene. The CDR3 loop spans 14 amino acids. V shed 5 bases and J shed 9 bases, with 19 bases lying between them. CDR1 MNHEY and CDR2 SVGEGT come from the germline V gene. The CDR3 protein is CASSLDGPIQAQYF. The CDR3 DNA follows: TGTGCCAGCAGTCTCGACGGTCCAATTCAAGCCCAGTACTTC.

This clone was observed a handful of times. This chain joins TRBV6-2 or TRBV6-3 and TRBJ2-3; 14 bases fit TRBD2. With 2 bases clipped from V and 5 bases from J, the junction kept 12 bases outside the gene matches. CDR1 is MNHEY and CDR2 is SVGEGT in the germline V gene. The CDR3 is 19 residues long. The CDR3 spells CASSYHSGTSGSAEDTQYF. Here the CDR3 DNA reads TGTGCCAGCAGTTACCACTCGGGGACTAGCGGGAGTGCGGAAGATACGCAGTATTTT.

The chain is built from TRBV7-7 and TRBJ2-5, with 11 bases aligning to TRBD1. The trim removed 4 bases at V and 4 bases at J, leaving 14 bases unmatched. The CDR3 is 18 residues long. Germline V gives CDR1 SSHAT, CDR2 FNYEAQ (reference sequence). CDR3 nucleotides: TGTGCCAGCAGCTCGACCGGGACAGGGGGACTAGGGCGAGAGACCCAGTACTTC. This translates into CASSSTGTGGLGRETQYF.

The CDR3 loop is CASSFPGAGGEKLFF. The DNA for the CDR3 is TGTGCCAGCAGCTTTCCGGGGGCCGGGGGGGAAAAACTGTTTTTT. This chain joins TRBV5-4 and TRBJ1-4; possible D gene TRBD1, 6 bases. The germline V and J ends were trimmed by 2 bases and 8 bases, with 16 bases remaining between them. This CDR3 is 15 amino acids long. Germline-derived CDR1 and CDR2 are SGHNT and YYREEE (reference sequence).

The sample holds one count of this clone. The rearrangement joins TRBV11-1 to TRBJ1-1, with TRBD1 identical over 7 bases. Per germline, CDR1 SGHAT and CDR2 FQDESV (reference sequence). J lost 3 bases, V lost 2 bases, and 3 bases had no gene match. The CDR3 is 14 residues long. CDR3 coding DNA: TGTGCCAGCAGCTTACAGGGGGAGGACACTGAAGCTTTCTTT. Protein product: CASSLQGEDTEAFF.

The gene calls are TRBV7-8 and TRBJ2-7, with 10 bases aligning to TRBD1. The germline CDR1 and CDR2 sequences are SGHVS and FQNEAQ. This CDR3 has 14 amino acids. The ends lost 5 bases at V and 7 bases at J; junction bases unmatched: 8. The CDR3 reads CASSPDRGPEEQYF. The CDR3, as DNA: TGTGCCAGCAGCCCCGACAGGGGGCCGGAGGAGCAGTACTTC.

The chain employs TRBV9 and TRBJ2-4; D is perhaps TRBD1 or TRBD2 (6 bases each). This CDR3 has 15 residues. V was pared by 0 bases and J by 8 bases, with 15 bases between. The germline V gene has CDR1 SGDLS and CDR2 YYNGEE. CDR3: CASSVGWGRGDIQYF. The CDR3, as DNA: TGTGCCAGCAGCGTAGGGTGGGGGCGCGGGGACATTCAGTACTTC. Complete variable domain (other parts from reference TRBV9 and TRBJ2-4): DSGVTQTPKHLITATGQRVTLRCSPRSGDLSVYWYQQSLDQGLQFLIQYYNGEERAKGNILERFSAQQFPDLHSELNLSSLELGDSALYFCASSVGWGRGDIQYFGAGTRLSVL.

CDR3 DNA sequence: TGTGCCAGCAGCCCCTATGAGGCGGGAGGGGGGAGTGAGCAGTTCTTC. The encoded protein is CASSPYEAGGGSEQFF. The chain has TRBV7-7 and TRBJ2-1; 9 positions agree with TRBD2. In germline, CDR1 is SSHAT, CDR2 FNYEAQ (reference sequence). This CDR3 has 16 residues. Germline trimming cut 5 bases from V and 9 bases from J; bases unmatched to any gene: 14.

This chain joins TRBV15 and TRBJ1-4, with 7 bases matching TRBD1. V was clipped by 8 bases and J by 4 bases; unmatched bases: 4. There are 13 residues in the CDR3. Germline V gene sequence: CDR1 LNHNV, CDR2 YYDKDF (reference sequence). The CDR3, as DNA: TGTGCCACCGGGGGACAGAGTAATGAAAAACTGTTTTTT. Its protein product is CATGGQSNEKLFF.

This clone is a singleton in its sample. V gene TRBV7-6 combines with J gene TRBJ2-2; perhaps TRBD2 as D (6 bases). Trimming removed 3 bases at V and 1 base at J, with 9 bases between. Germline loops: CDR1 SGHVS, CDR2 FNYEAQ. This CDR3 has 15 amino acids. This chain's CDR3 is CASSFGSGNTGELFF. The CDR3 DNA follows: TGTGCCAGCAGCTTCGGTAGCGGGAACACCGGGGAGCTGTTTTTT.

In its sample, this clone was seen once. This chain links TRBV6-6 with TRBJ1-6; TRBD1 is a possible D gene (5 bases). The CDR3 has 18 amino acids. Germline V gene data show CDR1 as MNHNY and CDR2 as SVGAGI (reference sequence). Trimming cost V 5 bases and J 6 bases, with 23 bases left between them. The CDR3 region is CASSLRDLNVMGNSPLHF. The CDR3 DNA is TGTGCCAGCAGTCTCCGGGACCTTAACGTAATGGGTAATTCACCCCTCCACTTT.

This clone was seen a single time. CDR3 DNA: TGTGCCACCAGTGACCCCGGGATACACCGGGAGCTGTTTTTT. It translates to CATSDPGIHRELFF. V gene TRBV24-1 combines with J gene TRBJ2-2, with D possibly TRBD2 on 5 matching bases. Trimming took 4 bases from V and 9 from J, leaving 14 bases between them. CDR1 is KGHDR and CDR2 is SFDVKD in the germline V gene. There are 14 residues in the CDR3.

The chain has TRBV12-3 or TRBV12-4 and TRBJ2-1; D is unresolved. Trimming left V 6 bases short and J 6 bases short, with 9 bases between. This CDR3 region has 12 residues. CDR3 amino acids: CASSRTRNEQFF. CDR3 nucleotide sequence: TGTGCCAGCAGCCGGACGCGCAATGAGCAGTTCTTC.

The J gene is TRBJ1-4, the V gene TRBV6-5; tentatively, D is TRBD1 (5 bases). Germline V CDR1 and CDR2: MNHEY, SVGAGI. This CDR3 is 15 amino acids long. The germline V and J ends were trimmed by 5 bases and 2 bases, with 12 bases remaining between them. The chain's CDR3 is CASSREGSTNEKLFF. The CDR3 nucleotides are TGTGCCAGCAGTCGCGAGGGGTCTACTAATGAAAAACTGTTTTTT.

The chain is built from TRBV9 and TRBJ2-1; TRBD2 aligns across 13 bases. CDR3 length equals 17 residues. V shed 3 bases, J shed 7 bases, and the junction held 10 bases outside the gene matches. The germline gives CDR1 SGDLS, CDR2 YYNGEE. The chain's CDR3 is CASSAQPLAGGGNEQFF. The CDR3 coding sequence is TGTGCCAGCAGCGCACAGCCACTAGCGGGAGGGGGAAATGAGCAGTTCTTC.

The chain uses TRBV28 and TRBJ2-1; D unclear. Trimming cost V 0 bases and J 0 bases, with 6 bases left between them. From germline, CDR1 is MDHEN and CDR2 SYDVKM. The CDR3 loop spans 15 amino acids. CDR3 loop: CASSLWPASYNEQFF. The CDR3 DNA sequence: TGTGCCAGCAGTTTATGGCCGGCCTCCTACAATGAGCAGTTCTTC.

The CDR3 spells CASSPYSKVTGETQYF. The CDR3 nucleotides read TGTGCCAGCAGCCCATATTCAAAGGTGACGGGGGAGACCCAGTACTTC. The chain uses TRBV4-2 and TRBJ2-5; D is perhaps TRBD2 (5 bases). Trimming shortened V by 4 bases and J by 5 bases, and 20 bases separated the two germline ends. The CDR3 has 16 residues. Germline CDR1 reads LGHNA; CDR2 reads YNFKEQ.